These 14 T cell receptor beta chains share one sample of origin, sequenced in a study of T cell responses to AZD1222 COVID-19 vaccine. TCRdb keeps only in-frame clones here, not all; method: immunoSEQ multiplex PCR. The table records 80,000 or so clones, approximately 85% of them present only once. Sequencing was performed on peripheral blood, taken on day 0 of MenACWY control vaccination. These receptors all stem from an adult in good health.

J is TRBJ2-7 and V is TRBV7-9; a possible D gene is TRBD1 (5 bases). CDR3 length equals 15 residues. The germline V gene has CDR1 SEHNR and CDR2 FQNEAQ (reference sequence). Trimming pared 3 bases from V and 0 bases from J, leaving 12 bases between. The CDR3 here is CASSFQGGSSYEQYF. As DNA, the CDR3 is TGTGCCAGCAGCTTTCAGGGCGGCAGCTCCTACGAGCAGTACTTC.

The chain employs TRBV3-1 (or the pseudogene TRBV3-2) and TRBJ2-3; D is unresolved. The CDR3 covers 14 residues. Trimming took off 1 base at V and 3 bases at J, with 8 bases between the two ends. Germline values: CDR1 LGHDT, CDR2 YNNKEL (reference sequence). CDR3 DNA: TGTGCCAGCAGCCAAGGGTCGTCAACAGATACGCAGTATTTT. As protein: CASSQGSSTDTQYF.

Notes on this clone: Because the CDR3's place on the DNA is in doubt, the DNA is left out and the CDR3 is given as listed by TCRdb. The chain carries TRBV5-1 and TRBJ1-2. The CDR3 comprises 14 residues, both ends counted. Germline V gene sequence: CDR1 SGHRS, CDR2 YFSETQ. The CDR3 spells CASSLAASGRGYTF.

The V and J genes are TRBV6-2 or TRBV6-3 and TRBJ2-5; 9 bases fit TRBD2. Looked up from germline, CDR1 is MNHEY and CDR2 is SVGEGT. The length of the CDR3 is 13 residues. J was trimmed by 13 bases and V by 4 bases; bases with no gene match: 10. The CDR3 loop reads CASSSRSSGGWYF. The CDR3 bases are TGTGCCAGCAGTTCTCGAAGTAGCGGGGGATGGTACTTC.

The chain recombines TRBV2 with TRBJ1-5, with D maybe TRBD1 (6 bases). Trimming shortened V by 5 bases and J by 5 bases, and 13 bases separated the two germline ends. This CDR3 is built from 14 residues. In germline, CDR1 is SNHLY, CDR2 FYNNEI. DNA of the CDR3: TGTGCCAGCAGTTCGGGACAAGGTGATCAGCCCCAGCATTTT. Amino acids: CASSSGQGDQPQHF. Full variable domain (rest looked up from reference TRBV2 and TRBJ1-5): EPEVTQTPSHQVTQMGQEVILRCVPISNHLYFYWYRQILGQKVEFLVSFYNNEISEKSEIFDDQFSVERPDGSNFTLKIRSTKLEDSAMYFCASSSGQGDQPQHFGDGTRLSIL.

V usage is TRBV28 and J usage is TRBJ1-2; D ambiguous. The CDR3 has 12 residues. V was cut by 5 bases and J by 7 bases, with 11 bases left in between. Per germline, CDR1 MDHEN and CDR2 SYDVKM. CDR3 region: CASSPLTSGYTF. CDR3 coding DNA: TGTGCCAGCAGTCCGCTTACAAGTGGCTACACCTTC.

The chain has TRBV3-1 (or the pseudogene TRBV3-2) and TRBJ2-2; 7 bases match TRBD1. Germline V gene data show CDR1 as LGHDT and CDR2 as YNNKEL (reference sequence). CDR3 length: 16 amino acids. V dropped 3 bases and J dropped 1; count of bases not matched to a gene: 5. The CDR3, as DNA: TGTGCCAGCAGCCAGGAGACAGGGTGGAACACCGGGGAGCTGTTTTTT. It encodes CASSQETGWNTGELFF.

CDR3 sequence (DNA): TGTGCCAGCAGTTTAGTGGGACAGTCTGTCAATGAGCAGTTCTTC. The encoded protein is CASSLVGQSVNEQFF. This chain connects TRBV27 to TRBJ2-1; 7 bases are shared with TRBD1. Germline assignment: CDR1 MNHEY and CDR2 SMNVEV (reference sequence). V lost 2 bases and J lost 6; bases outside the gene matches: 7. The CDR3 is 15 amino acids.

The chain has TRBV11-3 and TRBJ2-1; 12 nucleotides match TRBD2. V lost 5 bases, J lost 8 bases, and 7 bases stayed unmatched. The germline V gene encodes CDR1 SGHNT and CDR2 YENEEA. CDR3 length equals 15 residues. DNA for the CDR3: TGTGCCAGCAGCCCCTCTAGCGGGGGGGTATATGAGCAGTTCTTC. Protein sequence: CASSPSSGGVYEQFF.

The DNA for the CDR3 is TGTGCCAGCAGCCTTCGCGTGGTGGACGACGATGGCTACACCTTC. This sequence encodes CASSLRVVDDDGYTF. This rearrangement joins TRBV5-5 to TRBJ1-2; D remains unclear. Trimming stripped 4 bases from V and 6 bases from J, with 19 bases between. The CDR3 is 15 residues long. Germline values: CDR1 SGHKS, CDR2 YYEKEE (reference sequence).

This clone was detected once. The rearrangement joins TRBV5-5 to TRBJ1-1, with D uncertain. Germline CDR1 reads SGHKS; CDR2 reads YYEKEE (reference sequence). CDR3 length equals 14 residues. V gave up 4 bases and J gave up 3 bases, with 13 bases separating them. Written as DNA, the CDR3 is TGTGCCAGCAGCCTGGACGGGGTCTACACTGAAGCTTTCTTT. As protein: CASSLDGVYTEAFF.

This chain joins TRBV7-2 and TRBJ1-1, with D uncertain. V lost 5 bases to trimming and J lost 1 base, with 5 bases between them. The germline CDR1 and CDR2 sequences are SGHTA and FQGNSA. CDR3 length: 12 residues. The CDR3 DNA sequence: TGTGCCAGCAGCCCAAAGAACACTGAAGCTTTCTTT. Residues: CASSPKNTEAFF.

This chain uses TRBV6-5 with TRBJ1-6; a possible D gene is TRBD1 (6 bases). The CDR3 sequence is 12 residues long. Germline V CDR1 and CDR2: MNHEY, SVGAGI. Trimming cost V 6 bases and J 8 bases, with 8 bases left between them. CDR3 DNA: TGTGCCAGCAGACAGGGCTATTCACCCCTCCACTTT. Translation: CASRQGYSPLHF.

V is TRBV6-2 or TRBV6-3 and J is TRBJ2-7, with TRBD2 identical over 7 bases. J gave up 4 bases and V 3 bases, and 24 bases lay outside the gene matches. Looked up from germline, CDR1 is MNHEY and CDR2 is SVGEGT. CDR3 length: 20 amino acids. The CDR3 sequence is CASSYPRSGTTFSVTYEQYF. The CDR3 DNA reads TGTGCCAGCAGTTATCCTCGTTCGGGGACTACTTTTTCGGTAACTTACGAGCAGTACTTC.